A selection of T cell receptor beta chains follows, all from one sample in a study of post-analysis software for immune sequencing data. TCRdb passed the PCR reads through MiXCR, listing each CDR3 protein once. This repertoire shows about 500,000 distinct CDR3 sequences, approximately 46% found once; its top ten account for 12%. The sequenced sample was blood. These receptors all come from a girl aged 5-17 years with multiple sclerosis. The CDR3 runs from the conserved cysteine through the conserved F or W. A D gene is named only where the DNA matches it firmly. For some rows the clone size is stated as once, few or many, or as a class when expanded; others skip it.

d_gene	abundance	v_gene	j_gene	CDR3aa	CDR3nt
NA	once	TRBV5-1	TRBJ2-7	CASSLGTSSYVQYF	TGCGCCAGCAGCTTGGGAACCAGTTCCTACGTGCAGTACTTC
TRBD2	few	TRBV12-3/TRBV12-4	TRBJ2-3	CASSLGLAEVSWWTQYF	TGTGCCAGCAGTTTGGGACTAGCGGAAGTCAGTTGGTGGACGCAGTATTTT
NA	once	TRBV20-1	TRBJ2-5	CSARDQSNLETQYF	TGCAGTGCTAGAGATCAAAGTAACCTCGAGACCCAGTACTTC
NA	once	TRBV10-3	TRBJ1-2	CAVSESQDGLYGYTF	TGTGCCGTCAGTGAGTCCCAGGACGGACTCTATGGCTACACCTTC
TRBD1	NA	TRBV5-1	TRBJ1-4	CASSLEAGGADGKLFF	TGCGCCAGCAGCTTGGAGGCAGGGGGCGCGGATGGAAAACTGTTTTTT
TRBD2	NA	TRBV6-2/TRBV6-3	TRBJ2-1	CASQTSGSLNEQFF	TGTGCCAGCCAAACTAGCGGGAGCCTCAATGAGCAGTTCTTC
NA	NA	TRBV3-1	TRBJ2-5	CASSQDLASRRQYF	TGTGCCAGCAGCCAAGATTTGGCTAGCCGAAGGCAGTACTTC
TRBD1	NA	TRBV29-1	TRBJ1-1	CSAPGRGQVGGTEAFF	TGCAGCGCCCCGGGGCGGGGACAGGTGGGAGGCACTGAAGCTTTCTTT
TRBD2	few	TRBV29-1	TRBJ2-1	CSVTGTSVYNEQFF	TGCAGCGTCACCGGGACTAGCGTCTACAATGAGCAGTTCTTC
TRBD2	NA	TRBV4-1	TRBJ2-3	CASSVQAGGGTDTQYF	TGCGCCAGCAGCGTCCAAGCGGGAGGGGGGACAGATACGCAGTATTTT
TRBD2	NA	TRBV7-9	TRBJ2-1	CASSLLRTSGKGYNEQFF	TGTGCCAGCAGCTTACTTCGGACTAGCGGGAAGGGGTACAATGAGCAGTTCTTC
NA	NA	TRBV27	TRBJ1-2	CASSPYPARGRMDGYTF	TGTGCCAGCAGTCCATACCCCGCGCGGGGGCGGATGGATGGCTACACCTTT
NA	NA	TRBV7-8	TRBJ1-1	CASSFLQSNTEAFF	TGTGCCAGCAGCTTTCTTCAATCGAACACTGAAGCTTTCTTT
NA	NA	TRBV4-3	TRBJ2-3	CASSQEGPTSGYGADTQYF	TGCGCCAGCAGCCAAGAGGGCCCGACTTCCGGGTATGGGGCAGATACGCAGTATTTT
NA	few	TRBV7-2	TRBJ2-3	CASSSGQSSTDTQYF	TGTGCCAGCAGCTCCGGACAGAGTAGCACAGATACGCAGTATTTT
NA	NA	TRBV6-6	TRBJ2-7	CASSYGSVAEQYF	TGTGCCAGCAGTTACGGTTCCGTTGCCGAGCAGTACTTC
NA	few	TRBV6-1	TRBJ1-2	CASIRGRPGSYGYTF	TGTGCCAGCATTCGGGGACGCCCGGGATCCTATGGCTACACCTTC
NA	NA	TRBV7-3	TRBJ1-1	CASSPDSPVGNTEAFF	TGTGCCAGCAGCCCGGACTCTCCGGTAGGCAACACTGAAGCTTTCTTT
NA	NA	TRBV20-1	TRBJ2-1	CSARVPRRASGAYNEQFF	TGCAGTGCTAGAGTCCCCCGTAGGGCATCAGGGGCATACAATGAGCAGTTCTTC
NA	few	TRBV20-1	TRBJ2-7	CSAPRADFTYEQYF	TGCAGTGCTCCCCGGGCAGATTTTACCTACGAGCAGTACTTC
TRBD2	few	TRBV27	TRBJ2-7	CASSFGSGSFYEQYF	TGTGCCAGCAGTTTTGGTAGCGGGTCCTTTTACGAGCAGTACTTC
TRBD2	NA	TRBV24-1	TRBJ2-7	CATSDGGAGLAGKYF	TGTGCCACCAGTGATGGCGGGGCCGGGCTAGCGGGCAAGTACTTC
NA	NA	TRBV3-1	TRBJ2-1	CASSQDASYNEQFF	TGTGCCAGCAGCCAAGATGCCAGTTACAATGAGCAGTTCTTC
NA	NA	TRBV7-9	TRBJ1-5	CASSFDGSNQPQHF	TGTGCCAGCAGCTTCGACGGTAGCAATCAGCCCCAGCATTTT
NA	NA	TRBV6-6	TRBJ1-5	CASSRTVSPQHF	TGTGCCAGCAGCAGGACAGTCTCTCCCCAGCATTTT
NA	NA	TRBV7-2	TRBJ2-5	CASNPGGNEETQYF	TGTGCCAGCAACCCAGGGGGGAACGAAGAGACCCAGTACTTC
NA	NA	TRBV5-1	TRBJ2-7	CASSSEQGYEQYF	TGCGCCAGCAGCTCCGAACAGGGCTACGAGCAGTACTTC
TRBD2	NA	TRBV20-1	TRBJ2-3	CSASETSGYTDTQYF	TGCAGTGCTAGTGAGACTAGCGGATACACAGATACGCAGTATTTT
NA	NA	TRBV6-4	TRBJ2-5	CASRQTVQETQYF	TGTGCCAGCAGACAGACAGTCCAAGAGACCCAGTACTTC
NA	NA	TRBV2	TRBJ2-6	CTSRLTSGANVLTF	TGTACCAGCAGACTAACCTCTGGGGCCAACGTCCTGACTTTC
NA	few	TRBV20-1	TRBJ1-2	CSGGSGGYTF	TGCAGTGGTGGGAGTGGTGGCTACACCTTC
NA	NA	TRBV20-1	TRBJ2-7	CSALRRDGSYEQYF	TGCAGTGCCCTAAGGCGGGACGGCTCCTACGAGCAGTACTTC
NA	NA	TRBV20-1	TRBJ1-6	CSATQRPGGRSSYNSPLHF	TGCAGTGCTACCCAACGACCCGGGGGCCGTAGCTCCTATAATTCACCCCTCCACTTT
NA	NA	TRBV7-2	TRBJ1-1	CASSTSSGTEAFF	TGTGCCAGCAGCACCTCGTCGGGGACTGAAGCTTTCTTT
NA	once	TRBV5-1	TRBJ2-3	CASSGGGLVDTQYF	TGCGCCAGCAGCGGGGGCGGACTTGTCGATACGCAGTATTTT
NA	NA	TRBV9	TRBJ1-1	CASSTRFDSLNSEAFF	TGTGCCAGCAGCACCAGATTCGATTCACTTAACTCTGAAGCTTTCTTT
NA	NA	TRBV6-5	TRBJ2-3	CASSPPPGNTDTQYF	TGTGCCAGCAGCCCCCCGCCGGGGAACACAGATACGCAGTATTTT
TRBD1	NA	TRBV5-5	TRBJ2-7	CASSDQGAEQYF	TGTGCCAGCAGTGATCAGGGGGCCGAGCAGTACTTC
NA	few	TRBV29-1	TRBJ1-1	CSAVADSNTEAFF	TGCAGCGCCGTTGCGGACAGCAACACTGAAGCTTTCTTT
NA	NA	TRBV20-1	TRBJ2-1	CSARDGVHNEQFF	TGCAGTGCTAGAGATGGGGTGCACAATGAGCAGTTCTTC
NA	NA	TRBV27	TRBJ2-5	CASKQSSVETQYF	TGTGCCAGCAAACAGAGCTCGGTAGAGACCCAGTACTTC
TRBD2	NA	TRBV20-1	TRBJ2-7	CSARDPLLAAGYEQYF	TGCAGTGCTAGAGATCCCTTACTAGCGGCGGGCTACGAGCAGTACTTC
TRBD1	few	TRBV18	TRBJ1-2	CASSPDRGNGYTF	TGTGCCAGCTCACCGGACAGGGGCAATGGCTACACCTTC
NA	few	TRBV29-1	TRBJ1-2	CSVSIRDSYGYTF	TGCAGCGTCTCAATCCGGGATTCGTATGGCTACACCTTC
NA	NA	TRBV20-1	TRBJ2-7	CSATRQVSYEQYF	TGCAGTGCTACAAGACAGGTCTCCTACGAGCAGTACTTC
TRBD1	NA	TRBV7-9	TRBJ1-6	CASSLEGTGSSPLHF	TGTGCCAGCAGCTTAGAGGGGACAGGATCATCACCCCTCCACTTT
NA	NA	TRBV13	TRBJ2-1	CASRLTGTNEQFF	TGTGCCAGCAGACTCACAGGGACCAATGAGCAGTTCTTC
NA	NA	TRBV7-9	TRBJ1-2	CASSPGAGYSVGGYTF	TGTGCCAGCAGCCCTGGGGCAGGCTATTCGGTTGGGGGCTACACCTTC
NA	NA	TRBV7-9	TRBJ2-5	CASSLVGEDLQETQYF	TGTGCCAGCAGCTTAGTTGGGGAAGACCTTCAAGAGACCCAGTACTTC
NA	few	TRBV7-2	TRBJ2-3	CASSRRDTQYF	TGTGCCAGCAGCCGCAGGGATACGCAGTATTTT
TRBD2	NA	TRBV20-1	TRBJ2-7	CSAHLAGGPSGQYF	TGCAGTGCGCATCTAGCGGGAGGGCCCAGCGGGCAGTACTTC
TRBD2	few	TRBV24-1	TRBJ2-1	CATSDSGTSGKIINEQFF	TGTGCCACCAGTGACTCCGGGACTAGCGGCAAAATAATCAATGAGCAGTTCTTC
NA	NA	TRBV29-1	TRBJ1-2	CSVEVRNGYTF	TGCAGCGTTGAGGTACGCAATGGCTACACCTTC
TRBD2	few	TRBV20-1	TRBJ2-1	CSARSSGPYNEQFF	TGCAGTGCTAGATCTAGCGGGCCCTACAATGAGCAGTTCTTC
NA	few	TRBV27	TRBJ2-7	CASALGSRYEQYF	TGTGCCAGCGCCTTGGGCAGCCGCTACGAGCAGTACTTC
NA	few	TRBV7-2	TRBJ2-7	CASSLVVDYEQYF	TGTGCCAGCAGCTTAGTTGTGGACTACGAGCAGTACTTC
TRBD2	NA	TRBV5-1	TRBJ2-3	CASSGLAGEDTDTQYF	TGCGCCAGCAGTGGACTAGCGGGAGAAGACACAGATACGCAGTATTTT
NA	NA	TRBV20-1	TRBJ2-1	CSASPTRHEQFF	TGCAGTGCTAGCCCTACTAGACATGAGCAGTTCTTC
TRBD2	few	TRBV7-2	TRBJ2-3	CASSPQSWLAEGRADTQYF	TGTGCCAGCAGCCCCCAATCCTGGCTAGCGGAGGGGAGGGCAGATACGCAGTATTTT